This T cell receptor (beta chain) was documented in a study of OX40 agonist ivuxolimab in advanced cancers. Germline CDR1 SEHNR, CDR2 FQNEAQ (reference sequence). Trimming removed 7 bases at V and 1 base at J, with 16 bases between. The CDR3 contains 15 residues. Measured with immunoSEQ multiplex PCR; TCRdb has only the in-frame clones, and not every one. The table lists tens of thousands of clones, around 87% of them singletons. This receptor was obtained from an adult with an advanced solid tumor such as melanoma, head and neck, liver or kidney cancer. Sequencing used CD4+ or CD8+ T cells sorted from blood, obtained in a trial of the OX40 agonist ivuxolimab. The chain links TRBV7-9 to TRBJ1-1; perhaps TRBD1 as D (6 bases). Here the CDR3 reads CASISTGHSNTEAFF. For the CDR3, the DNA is TGTGCCAGCATTTCAACGGGACACTCGAACACTGAAGCTTTCTTT. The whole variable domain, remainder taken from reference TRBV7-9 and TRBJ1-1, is DTGVSQNPRHKITKRGQNVTFRCDPISEHNRLYWYRQTLGQGPEFLTYFQNEAQLEKSRLLSDRFSAERPKGSFSTLEIQRTEQGDSAMYLCASISTGHSNTEAFFGQGTRLTVV.